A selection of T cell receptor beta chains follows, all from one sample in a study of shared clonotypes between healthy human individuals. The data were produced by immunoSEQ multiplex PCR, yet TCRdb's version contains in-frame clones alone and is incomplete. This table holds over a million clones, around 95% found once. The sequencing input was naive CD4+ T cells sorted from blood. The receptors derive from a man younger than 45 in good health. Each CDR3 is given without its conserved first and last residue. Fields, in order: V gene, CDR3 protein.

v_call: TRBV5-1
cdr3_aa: ASSYTGTGVADTQY

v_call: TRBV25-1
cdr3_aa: ASSQIAGGTGELF

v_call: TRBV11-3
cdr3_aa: ASSLRGSNEQF

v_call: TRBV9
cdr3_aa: ASSVGMADEQF

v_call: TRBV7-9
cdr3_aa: ASSLAGGVGGYT

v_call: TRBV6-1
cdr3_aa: ASKVSSNTEAF

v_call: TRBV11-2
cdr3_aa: ASSLFPNQETQY

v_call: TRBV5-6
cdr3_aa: ASSLFLKGVTLYEQY

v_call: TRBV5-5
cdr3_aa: ASSFTFPGQGGYAAF

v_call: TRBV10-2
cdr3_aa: ASSESATAGNYNEQF

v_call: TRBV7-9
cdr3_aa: ASVNSGGNTIY

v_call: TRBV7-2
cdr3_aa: ASSLARGREQY

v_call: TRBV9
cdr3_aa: ASRQAGAGPYEQY

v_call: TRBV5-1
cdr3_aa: ASSPAGIAGGYEQY

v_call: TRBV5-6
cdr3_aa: ASSLVLGGSYGYT

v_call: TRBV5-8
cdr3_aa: ASSLGGRNTGELF

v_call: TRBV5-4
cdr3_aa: ASGIGTNKNIQY

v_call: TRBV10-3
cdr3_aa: AITTTGTATSEAF

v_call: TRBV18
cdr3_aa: ASSRQGGSGANVLT

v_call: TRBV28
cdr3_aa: ASSLARGTGELF

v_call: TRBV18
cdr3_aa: ASSPEIGQGGDTQY

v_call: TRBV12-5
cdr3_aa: ASGSGQGQETQY

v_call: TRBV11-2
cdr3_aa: ASSSFPGQPLNEQY

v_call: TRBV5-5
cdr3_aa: ASSLAGSTDTQY

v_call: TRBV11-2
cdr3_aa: ASSYLGGMGEQF

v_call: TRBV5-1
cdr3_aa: ASSLTGLRETQY

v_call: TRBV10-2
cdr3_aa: ASSAWQPRIYGYT

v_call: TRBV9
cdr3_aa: ASSVGTSGWGETQY

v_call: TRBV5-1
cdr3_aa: ASGGQGPFSGANVLT

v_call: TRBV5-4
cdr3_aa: ASSRWDRDHEQF